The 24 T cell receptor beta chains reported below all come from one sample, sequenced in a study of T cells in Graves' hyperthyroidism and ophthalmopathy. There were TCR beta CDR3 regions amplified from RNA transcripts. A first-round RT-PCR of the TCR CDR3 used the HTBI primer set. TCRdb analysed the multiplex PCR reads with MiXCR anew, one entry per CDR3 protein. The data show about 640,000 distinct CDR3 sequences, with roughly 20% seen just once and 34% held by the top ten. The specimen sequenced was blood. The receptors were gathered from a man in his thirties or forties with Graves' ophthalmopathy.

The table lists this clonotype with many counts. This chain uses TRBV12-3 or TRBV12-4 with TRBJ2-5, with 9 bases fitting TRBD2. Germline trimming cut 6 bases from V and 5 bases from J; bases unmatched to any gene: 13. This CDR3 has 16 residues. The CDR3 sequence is CASRPDSGLAGETQYF. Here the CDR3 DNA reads TGTGCCAGCAGACCCGACTCAGGGCTAGCGGGGGAGACCCAGTACTTC.

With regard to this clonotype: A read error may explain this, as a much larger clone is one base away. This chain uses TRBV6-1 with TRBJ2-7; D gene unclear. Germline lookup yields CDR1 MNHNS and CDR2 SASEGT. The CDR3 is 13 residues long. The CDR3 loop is CTSSAARTYEQYF. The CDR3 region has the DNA TGTACCAGCAGTGCTGCGCGGACCTACGAGCAGTACTTC.

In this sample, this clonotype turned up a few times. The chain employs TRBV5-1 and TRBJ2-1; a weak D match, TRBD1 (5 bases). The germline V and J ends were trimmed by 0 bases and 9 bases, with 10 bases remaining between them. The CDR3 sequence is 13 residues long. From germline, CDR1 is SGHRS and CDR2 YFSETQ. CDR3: CASSLGQIIEQFF. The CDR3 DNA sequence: TGCGCCAGCAGCTTGGGACAGATCATTGAGCAGTTCTTC. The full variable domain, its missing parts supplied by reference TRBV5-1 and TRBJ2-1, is KAGVTQTPRYLIKTRGQQVTLSCSPISGHRSVSWYQQTPGQGLQFLFEYFSETQRNKGNFPGRFSGRQFSNSRSEMNVSTLELGDSALYLCASSLGQIIEQFFGPGTRLTVL.

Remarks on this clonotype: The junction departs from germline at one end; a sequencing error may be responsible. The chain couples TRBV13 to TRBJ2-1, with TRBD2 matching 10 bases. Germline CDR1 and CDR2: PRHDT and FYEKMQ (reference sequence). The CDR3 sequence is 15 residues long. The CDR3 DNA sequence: TGCGCCGGCAGCCGAGCGGGAGGGCCGGGTAATGAGCAGTTCTTC. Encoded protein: CAGSRAGGPGNEQFF.

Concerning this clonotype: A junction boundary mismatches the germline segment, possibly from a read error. CDR3 DNA: TGTGCCAGCAGTTTGACCAGCACAGATACGCGGTATTTT. Translating gives CASSLTSTDTRYF. The J gene is TRBJ2-3, the V gene TRBV28; D gene unclear. Germline CDR1 reads MDHEN; CDR2 reads SYDVKM. The CDR3 has 13 residues.

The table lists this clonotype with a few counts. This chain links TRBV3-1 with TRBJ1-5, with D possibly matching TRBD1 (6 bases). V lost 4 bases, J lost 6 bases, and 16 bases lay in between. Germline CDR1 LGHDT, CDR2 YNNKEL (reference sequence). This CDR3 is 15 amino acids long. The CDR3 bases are TGTGCCAGCAGCCGAGGATACAGGGCCCCTCAGCCCCAGCATTTT. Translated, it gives CASSRGYRAPQPQHF.

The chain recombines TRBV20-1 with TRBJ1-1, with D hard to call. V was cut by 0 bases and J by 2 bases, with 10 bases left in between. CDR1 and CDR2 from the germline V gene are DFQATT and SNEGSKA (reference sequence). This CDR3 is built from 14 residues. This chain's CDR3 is CSARDRRTNTEAFF. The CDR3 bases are TGCAGTGCTAGAGATAGGCGGACCAACACTGAAGCTTTCTTT.

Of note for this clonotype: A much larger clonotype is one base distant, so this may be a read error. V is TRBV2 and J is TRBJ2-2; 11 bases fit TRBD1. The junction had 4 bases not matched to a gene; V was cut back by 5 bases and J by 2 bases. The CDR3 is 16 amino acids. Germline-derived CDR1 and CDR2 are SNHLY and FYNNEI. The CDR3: CASSWTGGINTGELFF. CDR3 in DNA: TGTGCCAGCAGTTGGACAGGGGGCATAAACACCGGGGAGCTGTTTTTT.

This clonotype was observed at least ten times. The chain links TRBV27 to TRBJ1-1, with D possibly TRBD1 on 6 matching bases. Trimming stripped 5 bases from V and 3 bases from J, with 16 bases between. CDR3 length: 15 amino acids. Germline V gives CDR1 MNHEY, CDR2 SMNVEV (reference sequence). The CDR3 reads CASSTNDRPYTEAFF. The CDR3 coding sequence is TGTGCCAGCAGTACCAACGACAGGCCGTACACTGAAGCTTTCTTT.

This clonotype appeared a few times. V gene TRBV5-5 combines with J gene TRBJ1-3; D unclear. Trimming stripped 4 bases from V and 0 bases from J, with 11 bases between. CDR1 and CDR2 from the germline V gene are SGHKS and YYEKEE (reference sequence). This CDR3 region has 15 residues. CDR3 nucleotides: TGTGCCAGCAGCATCGGGAAGTACTCTGGAAACACCATATATTTT. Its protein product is CASSIGKYSGNTIYF.

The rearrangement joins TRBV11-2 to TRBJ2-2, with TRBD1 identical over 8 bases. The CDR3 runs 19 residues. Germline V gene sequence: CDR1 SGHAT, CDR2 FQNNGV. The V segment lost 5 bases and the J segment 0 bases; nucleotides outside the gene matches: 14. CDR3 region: CASSPRYQWTGSNTGELFF. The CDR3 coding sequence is TGTGCCAGCAGCCCGCGGTACCAATGGACAGGGTCGAACACCGGGGAGCTGTTTTTT.

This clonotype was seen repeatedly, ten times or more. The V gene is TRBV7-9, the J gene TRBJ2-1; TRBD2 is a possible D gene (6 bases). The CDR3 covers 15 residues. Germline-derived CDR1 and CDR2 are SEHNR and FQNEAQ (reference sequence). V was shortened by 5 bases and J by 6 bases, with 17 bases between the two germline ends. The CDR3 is CASSLGDWGRNEQFF. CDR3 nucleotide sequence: TGTGCCAGCAGCCTGGGGGACTGGGGACGCAATGAGCAGTTCTTC.

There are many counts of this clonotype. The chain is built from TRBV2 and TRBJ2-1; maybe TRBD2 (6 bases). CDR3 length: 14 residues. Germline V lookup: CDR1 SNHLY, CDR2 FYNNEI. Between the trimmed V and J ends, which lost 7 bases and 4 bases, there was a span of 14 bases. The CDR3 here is CASIQDYGYNEQFF. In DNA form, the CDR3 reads TGTGCCAGCATCCAGGACTACGGTTACAATGAGCAGTTCTTC. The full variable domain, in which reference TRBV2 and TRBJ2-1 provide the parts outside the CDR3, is EPEVTQTPSHQVTQMGQEVILRCVPISNHLYFYWYRQILGQKVEFLVSFYNNEISEKSEIFDDQFSVERPDGSNFTLKIRSTKLEDSAMYFCASIQDYGYNEQFFGPGTRLTVL.

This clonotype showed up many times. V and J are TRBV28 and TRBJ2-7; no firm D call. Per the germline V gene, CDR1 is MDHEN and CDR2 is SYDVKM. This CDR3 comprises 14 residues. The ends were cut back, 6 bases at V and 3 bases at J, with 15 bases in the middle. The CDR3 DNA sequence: TGTGCCAGCAGGCCCCCCCGCGATGTCTACGAGCAGTACTTC. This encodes CASRPPRDVYEQYF.

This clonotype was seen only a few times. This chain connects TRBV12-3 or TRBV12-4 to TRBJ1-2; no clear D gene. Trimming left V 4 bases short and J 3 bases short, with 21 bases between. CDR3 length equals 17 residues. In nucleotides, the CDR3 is TGTGCCAGCAGTTCCCAGTTTAACAGCCTCCTGCACTATGGCTACACCTTC. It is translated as CASSSQFNSLLHYGYTF.

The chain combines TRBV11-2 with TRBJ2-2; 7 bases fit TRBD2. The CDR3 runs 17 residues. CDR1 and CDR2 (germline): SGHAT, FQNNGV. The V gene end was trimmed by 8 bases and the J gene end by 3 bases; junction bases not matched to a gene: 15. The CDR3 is CASGPDWDYTHTGELFF. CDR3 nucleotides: TGTGCCAGCGGGCCAGATTGGGACTACACTCACACCGGGGAGCTGTTTTTT.

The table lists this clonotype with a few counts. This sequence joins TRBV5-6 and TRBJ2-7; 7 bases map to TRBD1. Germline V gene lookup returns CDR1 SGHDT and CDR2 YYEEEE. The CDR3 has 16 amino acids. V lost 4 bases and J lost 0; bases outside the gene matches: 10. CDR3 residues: CASSQRGQPFSYEQYF. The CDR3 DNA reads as TGTGCCAGCAGCCAACGGGGACAGCCGTTCTCCTACGAGCAGTACTTC.

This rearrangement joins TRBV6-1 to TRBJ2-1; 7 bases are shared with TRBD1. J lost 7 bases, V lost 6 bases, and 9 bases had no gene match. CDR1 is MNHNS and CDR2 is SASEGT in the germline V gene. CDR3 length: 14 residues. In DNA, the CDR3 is TGTGCCAGCAGCTCAGGGGGAGTTAGAAATGAGCAGTTCTTC. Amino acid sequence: CASSSGGVRNEQFF.

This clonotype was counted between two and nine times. The CDR3 region has the DNA TGTGCCAGCAGTCCCCATCCAATCAGGTGGGATACGGGAGAGCAGTTCTTC. Amino acids: CASSPHPIRWDTGEQFF. The chain carries TRBV28 and TRBJ2-1; tentative D call: TRBD2 (5 bases). Trimming removed 5 bases from V and 10 bases from J, with 27 bases in between. Germline-derived CDR1 and CDR2 are MDHEN and SYDVKM. The CDR3 is 17 residues long.

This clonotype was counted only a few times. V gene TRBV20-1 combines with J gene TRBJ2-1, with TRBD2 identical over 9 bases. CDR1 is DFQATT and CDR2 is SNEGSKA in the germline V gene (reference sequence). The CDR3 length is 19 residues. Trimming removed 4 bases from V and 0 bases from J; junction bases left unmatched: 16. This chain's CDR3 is CSATLAGGTGASSYNEQFF. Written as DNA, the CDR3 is TGCAGTGCTACCCTTGCGGGAGGGACGGGGGCGAGCTCCTACAATGAGCAGTTCTTC.

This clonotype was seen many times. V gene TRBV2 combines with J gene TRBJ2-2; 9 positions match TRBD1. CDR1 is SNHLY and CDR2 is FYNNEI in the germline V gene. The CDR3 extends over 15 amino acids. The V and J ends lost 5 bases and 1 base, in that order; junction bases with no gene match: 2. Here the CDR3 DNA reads TGTGCCAGCAGTACGGGACAGGGGAACACCGGGGAGCTGTTTTTT. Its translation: CASSTGQGNTGELFF.

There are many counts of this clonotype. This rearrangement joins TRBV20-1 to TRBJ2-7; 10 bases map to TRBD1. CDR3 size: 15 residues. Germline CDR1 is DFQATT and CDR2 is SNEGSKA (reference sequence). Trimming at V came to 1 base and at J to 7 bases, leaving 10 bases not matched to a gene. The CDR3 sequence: CSARARTGGPREQYF. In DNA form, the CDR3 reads TGCAGTGCTAGAGCCCGGACAGGGGGTCCGCGGGAGCAGTACTTC.

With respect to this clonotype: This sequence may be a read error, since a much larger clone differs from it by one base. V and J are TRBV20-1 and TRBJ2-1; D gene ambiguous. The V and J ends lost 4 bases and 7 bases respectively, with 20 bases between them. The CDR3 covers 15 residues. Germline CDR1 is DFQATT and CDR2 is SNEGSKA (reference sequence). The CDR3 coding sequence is TGCAGTGCTACCGCCCAAGTGTGGCGCGGTAATGAGCAGTTCTTC. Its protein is CSATAQVWRGNEQFF.

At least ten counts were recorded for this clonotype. In DNA, the CDR3 is TGTGCCACCAGTGAGACAGGGTTGGACGAGCAGTACTTC. This translates into CATSETGLDEQYF. The chain couples TRBV24-1 to TRBJ2-7; the match to TRBD1 covers 7 bases. V lost 4 bases, J lost 5 bases, and 4 bases stayed unmatched. This CDR3 contains 13 residues. Germline CDR1 reads KGHDR; CDR2 reads SFDVKD.